These 24 T cell receptor beta chains share one sample of origin, sequenced in a study of early T cells in non-severe SARS-CoV-2 infection. TCRdb re-analysed the 5' RACE reads in MiXCR, keeping a single row per CDR3 protein. Among tens of thousands of distinct CDR3 sequences listed, over 10% were seen once. Sequenced material: whole blood. The receptor set was obtained from an adult who was a healthcare worker with PCR-confirmed SARS-CoV-2 infection or an uninfected control (not recorded which).

This clonotype was observed a few times. CDR3 nucleotides: TGTGCCAGCTCCCCGACAGCTAACGGAGGAGAGACCCAGTACTTC. Translating gives CASSPTANGGETQYF. The rearrangement uses TRBV18 and TRBJ2-5, with D perhaps TRBD1 or TRBD2 (5 bases each). This CDR3 is built from 15 residues. V was cut by 6 bases and J by 4 bases, with 18 bases left in between. The germline V gene encodes CDR1 KGHSH and CDR2 LQKENI.

The chain joins TRBV29-1 to TRBJ2-4, with 7 bases matching TRBD1. The CDR3 runs to 13 residues. Looked up from germline, CDR1 is SQVTM and CDR2 is ANQGSEA. Unmatched junction bases numbered 5, after V lost 7 bases and J lost 2 bases. The CDR3 region has the DNA TGCAGCGCCAAGGGGGCATCCAAAAACATTCAGTACTTC. It yields the protein CSAKGASKNIQYF.

The chain combines TRBV7-9 with TRBJ1-6; D may be TRBD1 (5 bases). V was cut by 1 base and J by 7 bases, with 8 bases left in between. CDR3 length: 14 amino acids. Germline CDR1 reads SEHNR; CDR2 reads FQNEAQ (reference sequence). In nucleotides, the CDR3 is TGTGCCAGCAGCTTAGTGGGGGTAAATTCACCCCTCCACTTT. This sequence encodes CASSLVGVNSPLHF.

In its sample, this clonotype ranks as medium-sized. The chain links TRBV12-5 to TRBJ2-5, with 12 positions matching TRBD1. The CDR3 spans 15 residues. Germline lookup yields CDR1 LGHNT and CDR2 FRNRAP. Trimming removed 6 bases from V and 4 bases from J; junction bases left unmatched: 6. The CDR3 DNA is TGTGCTAGTGGCCCGGGACAGGGGGCCCGAGAGACCCAGTACTTC. Translated, it gives CASGPGQGARETQYF.

On this clonotype: An end of the junction differs from the germline gene, which may be a read error. J is TRBJ2-2 and V is TRBV30, with D uncertain. The germline V gene has CDR1 GTSNPN and CDR2 SVGIG (reference sequence). The CDR3 covers 13 residues. The CDR3 reads CSWSVDPAGELFF. CDR3 sequence (DNA): TGTTCCTGGAGTGTAGACCCTGCCGGGGAGCTGTTTTTT.

The chain carries TRBV6-6 and TRBJ2-3; 8 nucleotides match TRBD2. The J segment lost 5 bases and the V segment lost 0 bases, leaving 10 bases of the junction unmatched. Germline-derived CDR1 and CDR2 are MNHNY and SVGAGI (reference sequence). The CDR3 extends over 17 amino acids. The CDR3 DNA reads as TGTGCCAGCAGTTACTCCTCAGCCGGGACTAGGGGAGATACGCAGTATTTT. It specifies CASSYSSAGTRGDTQYF.

V is TRBV7-3 and J is TRBJ2-1; 8 nucleotides line up with TRBD2. Germline loops: CDR1 SGHTA, CDR2 FQGTGA. The CDR3 runs 15 residues. The J segment lost 9 bases and the V segment lost 1 base, leaving 8 bases of the junction unmatched. The CDR3 DNA reads TGTGCCAGCAGCTTAAGTCCCGGGACTAGAGGTGAGCAGTTCTTC. Protein: CASSLSPGTRGEQFF.

This clonotype was observed at least ten times. V is TRBV6-2 or TRBV6-3 and J is TRBJ2-7; D may be TRBD2 (6 bases). V was pared by 0 bases and J by 3 bases, with 15 bases between. The CDR3 sequence is 16 residues long. Germline V gene sequence: CDR1 MNHEY, CDR2 SVGEGT. CDR3 amino acids: CASSYSIQRADYEQYF. CDR3 bases: TGTGCCAGCAGTTACTCGATCCAGCGGGCCGACTACGAGCAGTACTTC.

The V call is TRBV5-4, the J call TRBJ2-7; D possibly corresponds to TRBD1 (5 bases). V was cut by 3 bases and J by 0 bases, with 10 bases left in between. Germline assignment: CDR1 SGHNT and CDR2 YYREEE (reference sequence). There are 14 residues in the CDR3. The CDR3 coding sequence is TGTGCCAGCAGCTCTTACAGGAGCTCCTACGAGCAGTACTTC. This sequence encodes CASSSYRSSYEQYF. The entire variable domain, with the rest obtained from reference TRBV5-4 and TRBJ2-7, is as follows: ETGVTQSPTHLIKTRGQQVTLRCSSQSGHNTVSWYQQALGQGPQFIFQYYREEENGRGNFPPRFSGLQFPNYSSELNVNALELDDSALYLCASSSYRSSYEQYFGPGTRLTVT.

The table lists this clonotype with a few counts. The rearrangement uses TRBV11-3 and TRBJ2-7, with a possible D match to TRBD1 (6 bases). Trimming removed 0 bases from V and 6 bases from J, with 12 bases in between. Germline CDR1 and CDR2: SGHNT and YENEEA. The CDR3 extends over 14 amino acids. CDR3 loop: CASSLDPTGSEQYF. CDR3 in DNA: TGTGCCAGCAGCTTAGATCCGACAGGTTCCGAGCAGTACTTC.

This clonotype was seen ten or more times. The chain is built from TRBV25-1 and TRBJ1-5, with a tentative D call TRBD1 (5 bases). Germline V lookup: CDR1 MGHDK, CDR2 SYGVNS. Trimming left V 4 bases short and J 3 bases short, with 10 bases between. This CDR3 is 14 amino acids long. CDR3 in amino acids: CASSGWGNNQPQHF. The CDR3 DNA reads TGTGCCAGCAGTGGGTGGGGGAACAATCAGCCCCAGCATTTT.

This clonotype was detected many times. V usage is TRBV5-6 and J usage is TRBJ2-5; D assignment may be TRBD1 or TRBD2 (6 bases each). Germline loops: CDR1 SGHDT, CDR2 YYEEEE. V was cut by 4 bases and J by 1 base, with 11 bases left in between. The CDR3 totals 14 residues. The CDR3 bases are TGTGCCAGCAGCCCCCGGGGGCTCCAAGAGACCCAGTACTTC. It is translated as CASSPRGLQETQYF.

This clonotype was seen a handful of times. The gene calls are TRBV4-3 and TRBJ1-5; D unclear. Germline CDR1 and CDR2: LGHNA and YSLEER. CDR3 length equals 14 residues. V shed 0 bases and J shed 1 base, with 4 bases lying between them. Here the CDR3 reads CASSQDYSNQPQHF. Here the CDR3 DNA reads TGCGCCAGCAGCCAAGACTACAGCAATCAGCCCCAGCATTTT.

The CDR3 loop reads CAWSLGPPTQYF. CDR3 DNA: TGTGCCTGGAGCTTGGGACCCCCTACGCAGTATTTT. The chain recombines TRBV30 with TRBJ2-3; D could derive from TRBD1 or TRBD2 (5 bases each). Looked up from germline, CDR1 is GTSNPN and CDR2 is SVGIG (reference sequence). Between the trimmed V and J ends, which lost 3 bases and 8 bases, there was a span of 12 bases. This CDR3 is built from 12 residues. Together with reference TRBV30 and TRBJ2-3, the CDR3 gives the full variable domain: SQTIHQWPATLVQPVGSPLSLECTVEGTSNPNLYWYRQAAGRGLQLLFYSVGIGQISSEVPQNLSASRPQDRQFILSSKKLLLSDSGFYLCAWSLGPPTQYFGPGTRLTVL.

This clonotype was seen more than once but under ten times. The rearrangement joins TRBV29-1 to TRBJ2-1, with a possible D match to TRBD2 (6 bases). The CDR3 runs to 13 residues. The germline CDR1 and CDR2 sequences are SQVTM and ANQGSEA. Trimming left V 4 bases short and J 6 bases short, with 13 bases between. The CDR3 is CSVGAGLSNEQFF. The DNA for the CDR3 is TGCAGCGTTGGAGCGGGCCTGAGCAATGAGCAGTTCTTC.

V usage is TRBV5-6 and J usage is TRBJ1-4; D not resolved. V lost 0 bases, J lost 4 bases, and 7 bases lay in between. This CDR3 spans 14 amino acids. Germline lookup yields CDR1 SGHDT and CDR2 YYEEEE. This CDR3 reads CASSLGQFNEKLFF. The CDR3 DNA reads as TGTGCCAGCAGCTTGGGGCAGTTTAATGAAAAACTGTTTTTT.

The rearrangement links TRBV20-1 to TRBJ1-1, with a tentative D call TRBD1 (6 bases). Trimming took 0 bases from V and 6 from J, leaving 23 bases between them. The CDR3 spans 17 residues. Germline CDR1 reads DFQATT; CDR2 reads SNEGSKA (reference sequence). CDR3 residues: CSARDSDSLLTNAEAFF. The DNA of the CDR3 is TGCAGTGCTAGAGATTCGGACAGTCTCCTTACCAACGCTGAAGCTTTCTTT.

This chain links TRBV29-1 with TRBJ1-1, with no clear D. The CDR3 runs to 13 residues. Trimming cost V 4 bases and J 5 bases, with 14 bases left between them. Germline values: CDR1 SQVTM, CDR2 ANQGSEA. CDR3 in DNA: TGCAGCGTTGGGACGGGAAGGTGGACTGAAGCTTTCTTT. It encodes CSVGTGRWTEAFF.

The genes are TRBV7-9 and TRBJ2-7; D gene unclear. The CDR3 runs to 15 residues. Germline assignment: CDR1 SEHNR and CDR2 FQNEAQ (reference sequence). Trimming left V 5 bases short and J 1 base short, with 15 bases between. CDR3 sequence reads: CASSPYMDGSYEQYF. CDR3 bases: TGTGCCAGCAGCCCTTATATGGACGGATCCTACGAGCAGTACTTC.

This sequence joins TRBV7-2 and TRBJ1-2; TRBD1 matches 7 bases. The CDR3 is 14 amino acids. Trimming took 6 bases from V and 3 from J; bases not matched to a gene: 7. Germline CDR1 reads SGHTA; CDR2 reads FQGNSA. CDR3 in amino acids: CASRRTGGYYGYTF. As DNA, the CDR3 is TGTGCCAGCAGGAGGACAGGAGGATACTATGGCTACACCTTC.

The rearrangement joins TRBV6-5 to TRBJ2-4; TRBD1 matches at 7 bases. There are 15 residues in the CDR3. The germline gives CDR1 MNHEY, CDR2 SVGAGI. V lost 0 bases to trimming and J lost 4 bases; unmatched junction nucleotides: 3. CDR3 sequence reads: CASSYSTGWKNIQYF. The DNA for the CDR3 is TGTGCCAGCAGTTACTCGACAGGGTGGAAAAACATTCAGTACTTC.

This clonotype appeared many times. The chain links TRBV6-5 to TRBJ1-1; D is possibly TRBD1 (6 bases). Germline V lookup: CDR1 MNHEY, CDR2 SVGAGI. CDR3 size: 12 residues. V was shortened by 5 bases and J by 8 bases, with 12 bases between the two germline ends. The CDR3 loop is CASSLSTGEAFF. CDR3 in DNA: TGTGCCAGCAGTCTCTCGACAGGAGAAGCTTTCTTT.

This sequence joins TRBV7-2 and TRBJ2-6; D call uncertain. Deletions cut 1 base from V and 0 bases from J, with 7 bases between. The CDR3 loop spans 16 amino acids. Germline-derived CDR1 and CDR2 are SGHTA and FQGNSA. CDR3 nucleotides: TGTGCCAGCAGCTTAGAGGGTCGCTCTGGGGCCAACGTCCTGACTTTC. This sequence encodes CASSLEGRSGANVLTF.

The chain couples TRBV6-2 or TRBV6-3 to TRBJ2-1; 8 nucleotides align to TRBD2. J lost 6 bases, V lost 4 bases, and 2 bases had no gene match. The CDR3 runs 13 residues. CDR1 and CDR2 from the germline V gene are MNHEY and SVGEGT. CDR3: CASSFAGGNEQFF. As DNA, the CDR3 is TGTGCCAGCAGTTTTGCGGGGGGCAATGAGCAGTTCTTC.